This TCR beta chain was obtained from a study of cytomegalovirus exposure and HLA in healthy donors. Study-level findings and limits: In an earlier analysis, productive rearrangement rates for most beta V segments clustered near 87% or 30%. A later analysis linked a missense variant in DCLRE1C to the trimming of TCR beta V and J genes.

It was with 60 Vbeta and 13 Jbeta primers that the PCR ran. The table came from immunoSEQ multiplex PCR; TCRdb's copy has only in-frame clones and leaves some out. The sample has 90,000 to 130,000 clones; 55% to 80% are singletons. The CDR3 length is 12 residues. V was cut by 8 bases and J by 1 base, with 8 bases left in between. The V gene's germline CDR1 is MNHNY and CDR2 SVGAGI (reference sequence). A remark on this clone: No antigen is known for it.

The chain links TRBV6-6 to TRBJ1-1; no definite D call. The receptor comes from a woman in her twenties or thirties in good health and CMV-seronegative. Sequenced: PBMCs. The CDR3 region has the DNA TGTGCCAGCGGCCCCCCGAACACTGAAGCTTTCTTT. Protein: CASGPPNTEAFF.